This TCR beta chain was obtained from a study of CD8+ T cells in alopecia areata (dated by TCRdb to 2017 to 2018). Concerning the study at large: The treated patients, all with moderate-to-severe alopecia areata, were enrolled in an open-label pilot trial of oral tofacitinib given at 5 to 10 mg twice daily. RNA came from the PAXgene miRNA kit for fixed scalp, the miRNeasy kit for PBMCs, and the RNeasy kit for mouse skin. Amplification of TCRbeta CDR3 regions was done by immunoSEQ multiplex PCR using 35 Vbeta forward primers and 13 Jbeta reverse primers. To study T cell clonal expansion in alopecia areata, the researchers applied high-throughput TCRbeta sequencing to both the C3H/HeJ mouse model and human patients. Disease severity in treated patients was measured with the SALT score, which quantifies the percentage of affected scalp surface area. Human TCRbeta sequencing covered scalp tissue and sorted CD4+ and CD8+ peripheral blood T cells from patchy and totalis/universalis alopecia areata patients and healthy controls. Patients on tofacitinib were biopsied at baseline and after 4 and 24 weeks of treatment, and several of the patients also had a later scalp biopsy. Patients received tofacitinib for 6 to 18 months and were then followed off drug for 6 months to check for delayed response and recurrence. Clonality in the scalp was compared among normal scalp (n=4), patchy alopecia areata scalp (n=8), and alopecia totalis/universalis scalp (n=8). The research as a whole found: Because the treated cohort was small and had just a single nonresponder, larger studies are needed to establish links between baseline CD8+ expansion and response. During tofacitinib treatment, many expanded lesional clones remained in scalp and blood, and this persistence may partly explain relapse after treatment is stopped. Tofacitinib significantly lowered scalp clonality and the number of expanded CD8+ clones among the top 100 scalp clones. Lesional scalp, especially in alopecia totalis/universalis, showed higher clonality and more expanded CD8+ clones than normal scalp, suggesting antigenic drive. Unlike mouse skin, where gammadelta T cells dominate, normal human skin contains resident alphabeta T cells that get sequenced too, which complicates analysis of the scalp TCR repertoire. TCR sequences shared between patients were less clear than in mice, possibly partly because of HLA diversity in the patient population.

This clone turned up a few times. Its antigen target is currently unknown. There are no base qualities to consult, and no much larger clone falls within one base. Reading the label with the study, this specimen's time point is: four to five weeks on oral tofacitinib. Taken with the paper, the label for treatment or condition translates to: oral pan-JAK inhibitor, 5-10 mg twice daily. Peripheral blood and lesional scalp punch biopsies were obtained from patients with alopecia areata. After PBMCs were isolated by density centrifugation and stained for CD3, CD4 and CD8, a FACSAria was used to sort CD4+ and CD8+ T cells. Receptor amplification or capture employed the immunoSEQ multiplex PCR assay. To provide template for TCR sequencing, every sample had RNA extracted and reverse transcribed into cDNA. First-strand cDNA was synthesized using SuperScript III with a 2:1 mix of oligo-dT and random hexamers. A synthetic immune receptor repertoire was used to measure amplification bias, and any remaining bias was corrected computationally. Turning to the authors' computational methods: Raw reads were preprocessed to remove errors, and CDR3 was defined by IMGT conventions from the conserved cysteine to phenylalanine. Clonality was calculated as 1 minus Shannon entropy normalized by log2 of the number of productive unique TCRs. Whether each scalp clone was CD4 or CD8 was inferred by checking scalp TCRbeta sequences against the CD4 and CD8 repertoires from sorted blood. This is the immuneACCESS table as TCRdb keeps it, with only in-frame sequences that have V and J called. A part of the clones is gone; compared with another copy, unresolved V genes explain less than half, and the rest is unexplained. The DNA was the basis for D and trimming; V, J and clone size are from that table. The sample table holds some 99,000 clones, of which 61% were seen once. 15% to 17% of the sample is held by the ten biggest clonotypes.

The origin of this receptor is a human donor with alopecia areata. The sequencing used CD8+ T cells sorted from blood, collected at week 4, from a patient treated with tofacitinib.

The sequence in DNA is TGCGCCAGCAGCCAAGTTGGAAACACCATATATTTT. The resulting protein is CASSQVGNTIYF. In this chain, TRBV4-1 is recombined with TRBJ1-3, with the identity of the D gene unclear. From cysteine to phenylalanine, the CDR3 is 12 amino acids long. The read is trimmed to its CDR3 DNA, 36 bases read in frame from base 1. The germline V gene encodes CDR1 MGHRA and CDR2 YSYEKL. The junction shows trimming of 1 base on V and 3 bases on J, plus 1 base between the germline ends.